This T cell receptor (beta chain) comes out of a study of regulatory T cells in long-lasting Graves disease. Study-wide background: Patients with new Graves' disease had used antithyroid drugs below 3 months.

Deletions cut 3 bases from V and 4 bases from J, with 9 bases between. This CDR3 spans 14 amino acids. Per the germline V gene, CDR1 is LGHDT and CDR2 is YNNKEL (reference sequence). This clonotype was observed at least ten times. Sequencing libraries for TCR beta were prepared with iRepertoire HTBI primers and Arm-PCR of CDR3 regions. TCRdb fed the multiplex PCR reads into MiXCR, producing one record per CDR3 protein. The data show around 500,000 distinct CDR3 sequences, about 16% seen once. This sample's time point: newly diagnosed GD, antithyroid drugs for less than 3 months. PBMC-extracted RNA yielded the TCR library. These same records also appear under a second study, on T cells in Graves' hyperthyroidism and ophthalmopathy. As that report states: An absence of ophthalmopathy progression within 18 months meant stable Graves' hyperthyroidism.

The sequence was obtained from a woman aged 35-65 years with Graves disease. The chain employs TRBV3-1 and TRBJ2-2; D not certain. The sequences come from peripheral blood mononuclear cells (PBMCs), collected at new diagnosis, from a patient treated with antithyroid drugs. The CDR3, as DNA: TGTGCCAGCAGCCATCGGGCCTTCACCGGGGAGCTGTTTTTT. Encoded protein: CASSHRAFTGELFF.